The next 26 T cell receptor beta chains were all read from a single sample in a study of T cell repertoires in aging, cancer and after chemotherapy. Amplification of TCR beta used genomic DNA extracted from peripheral blood. Rearranged V-D-J TRB sequences were amplified with a mixed TRB-A/B primer pool. TCRdb reanalysed the multiplex PCR reads using MiXCR and keeps one entry per CDR3 protein. The table shows 5,000 or so distinct CDR3 sequences, with approximately 30% occurring only once. The sample comprised blood. Every receptor here comes from a human donor in good health.

The rearrangement uses TRBV19 and TRBJ1-1; D is uncertain. The germline V and J ends were trimmed by 4 bases and 2 bases, with 14 bases remaining between them. CDR3 length: 15 residues. The germline V gene has CDR1 LNHDA and CDR2 SQIVND (reference sequence). CDR3 bases: TGTGCCAGTAGTAGCCCCGACATAGTCAACACTGAAGCTTTCTTT. This encodes CASSSPDIVNTEAFF.

By share, this clonotype counts as medium-sized. J is TRBJ1-2 and V is TRBV19; D not resolved. From germline, CDR1 is LNHDA and CDR2 SQIVND (reference sequence). The CDR3 consists of 15 residues. V was cut by 5 bases and J by 2 bases, with 15 bases left in between. DNA for the CDR3: TGTGCCAGTAGTCCAGAGCCGGGTCGGAACTATGGCTACACCTTC. It encodes CASSPEPGRNYGYTF.

This chain joins TRBV19 and TRBJ2-5; TRBD1 is a possible D gene (6 bases). This CDR3 has 14 amino acids. The germline CDR1 and CDR2 sequences are LNHDA and SQIVND (reference sequence). V lost 4 bases and J lost 9, with 18 bases in between. CDR3 in amino acids: CASSRQDRSGAQYF. CDR3 DNA sequence: TGTGCCAGTAGTAGACAGGACCGCTCAGGAGCCCAGTACTTC.

This chain joins TRBV27 and TRBJ2-1, with 8 bases fitting TRBD2. From germline, CDR1 is MNHEY and CDR2 SMNVEV (reference sequence). This CDR3 contains 12 residues. V trimming: 10 bases; J trimming: 9 bases; junction bases outside the gene matches: 8. The CDR3 DNA reads as TGTGCCACCCGGACTAGCATCTTTGAGCAGTTCTTC. Its protein product is CATRTSIFEQFF.

This clonotype was seen a handful of times. The chain carries TRBV15 and TRBJ2-5; D possibly corresponds to TRBD1 (5 bases). Trimming cost V 5 bases and J 4 bases, with 20 bases left between them. Germline lookup yields CDR1 LNHNV and CDR2 YYDKDF (reference sequence). The CDR3 spans 16 residues. CDR3 nucleotide sequence: TGTGCCACCAGCGCTCAAGACCCAGCCACAGGAGAGACCCAGTACTTC. It encodes CATSAQDPATGETQYF.

Of note for this clonotype: This sequence may be a read error, since a much larger clone differs from it by one base. The chain recombines TRBV6-1 with TRBJ2-3; D gene uncertain. This CDR3 region has 12 residues. The germline gives CDR1 MNHNS, CDR2 SASEGT. V was pared by 4 bases and J by 3 bases, with 5 bases between. CDR3 sequence (DNA): TGTGCCAGCAGTGTAGGGACAGATACGCAGTATTTT. Protein sequence: CASSVGTDTQYF.

The chain carries TRBV7-9 and TRBJ2-1; the match to TRBD1 covers 7 bases. The CDR3 runs to 20 residues. With V trimmed by 0 bases and J by 0 bases, 14 bases remained unmatched. CDR1 SEHNR and CDR2 FQNEAQ come from the germline V gene (reference sequence). CDR3 amino acids: CASSLAPWDRNRSSYNEQFF. CDR3 DNA sequence: TGTGCCAGCAGCTTAGCCCCGTGGGACAGAAATAGGAGCTCCTACAATGAGCAGTTCTTC.

The gene calls are TRBV5-5 and TRBJ1-4; 11 positions agree with TRBD1. The V gene end was trimmed by 4 bases and the J gene end by 8 bases; junction bases not matched to a gene: 10. Germline assignment: CDR1 SGHKS and CDR2 YYEKEE (reference sequence). The CDR3 is 16 residues long. The CDR3 is CASSAAGGTGGEKLFF. CDR3 sequence (DNA): TGTGCCAGCAGCGCCGCGGGCGGGACAGGGGGAGAAAAACTGTTTTTT.

Points on this clonotype: Sequence at one end of the junction differs from germline and may be a read error. This chain joins TRBV27 and TRBJ2-1, with 9 positions matching TRBD2. The CDR3 is 16 residues long. The germline gives CDR1 MNHEY, CDR2 SMNVEV (reference sequence). This chain's CDR3 is CVSSFSGRPLGNEQFF. The DNA for the CDR3 is TGTGTCAGCAGTTTCAGCGGGAGGCCCTTAGGGAATGAGCAGTTCTTC.

By its share, this clonotype is medium-sized. The chain employs TRBV30 and TRBJ1-2; 9 nucleotides agree with TRBD1. CDR1 and CDR2 (germline): GTSNPN, SVGIG (reference sequence). The CDR3 has 13 residues. After removal of 3 bases from V and 6 bases from J, the junction contained 5 bases not matched to a gene. The CDR3 sequence is CAWSPGTGHGYTF. The CDR3, as DNA: TGTGCCTGGAGCCCGGGGACAGGGCATGGCTACACCTTC.

This clonotype is medium-sized (0.01 to 0.1%) by share. The rearrangement joins TRBV27 to TRBJ2-3; TRBD2 matches 12 bases. CDR1 is MNHEY and CDR2 is SMNVEV in the germline V gene (reference sequence). V lost 5 bases and J lost 1; bases outside the gene matches: 4. CDR3 length: 16 amino acids. The CDR3: CASSDRTSGGTDTQYF. As DNA, the CDR3 is TGTGCCAGCAGTGACCGGACTAGCGGGGGCACAGATACGCAGTATTTT.

This clonotype qualifies as medium-sized. The V call is TRBV6-5, the J call TRBJ2-2; 7 bases agree with TRBD1. The CDR3 covers 20 residues. The germline gives CDR1 MNHEY, CDR2 SVGAGI. V dropped 6 bases and J dropped 6; count of bases not matched to a gene: 25. In DNA, the CDR3 is TGTGCCAGCAGCTCACTACTCGGATTTCTGAGACAGGGTTTCCCCGGGGAGCTGTTTTTT. Translation gives CASSSLLGFLRQGFPGELFF.

Relative to its sample, this clonotype is large. The chain is built from TRBV29-1 and TRBJ2-7; possible D gene TRBD1, 6 bases. Trimming left V 6 bases short and J 3 bases short, with 15 bases between. Per the germline V gene, CDR1 is SQVTM and CDR2 is ANQGSEA. CDR3 length equals 13 residues. CDR3 DNA: TGCAGCGTCGAGACAGGCTTCCGCTACGAGCAGTACTTC. This sequence encodes CSVETGFRYEQYF.

The chain links TRBV27 to TRBJ2-1, with D possibly being TRBD1 (6 bases). Trimming stripped 4 bases from V and 5 bases from J, with 9 bases between. CDR3 length: 13 residues. CDR1 is MNHEY and CDR2 is SMNVEV in the germline V gene (reference sequence). CDR3 nucleotide sequence: TGTGCCAGCAGTTCCAGGGGAAACAATGAGCAGTTCTTC. Encoded protein: CASSSRGNNEQFF.

By share of the sample, this clonotype is medium-sized. This sequence joins TRBV19 and TRBJ1-2, with D hard to call. Looked up from germline, CDR1 is LNHDA and CDR2 is SQIVND (reference sequence). This CDR3 spans 13 amino acids. V was pared by 7 bases and J by 4 bases, with 13 bases between. This CDR3 is CASTTRAGYGYTF. The CDR3 coding sequence is TGTGCCAGTACCACAAGGGCGGGCTATGGCTACACCTTC.

Sample share makes this clonotype large (0.1 to 1%). The chain carries TRBV29-1 and TRBJ2-3; TRBD2 matches 14 bases. J was trimmed by 4 bases and V by 6 bases; bases with no gene match: 9. The V gene's germline CDR1 is SQVTM and CDR2 ANQGSEA. The CDR3 runs 16 residues. This CDR3 reads CSVGGTSGSGADTQYF. In DNA form, the CDR3 reads TGCAGCGTGGGGGGGACTAGCGGGAGTGGGGCAGATACGCAGTATTTT.

This clonotype is labeled as medium-sized (0.01 to 0.1%). CDR3 loop: CASSLAGGPHEQYF. In DNA form, the CDR3 reads TGTGCCAGCAGTTTAGCAGGGGGGCCCCACGAGCAGTACTTC. The V call is TRBV27, the J call TRBJ2-7; D is possibly TRBD1 (7 bases). The CDR3 loop spans 14 amino acids. Germline-derived CDR1 and CDR2 are MNHEY and SMNVEV (reference sequence). Between the trimmed V and J ends, which lost 2 bases and 5 bases, there was a span of 13 bases.

This clonotype ranks as medium-sized (0.01 to 0.1%). V is TRBV12-3 or TRBV12-4 and J is TRBJ2-7; TRBD2 matches at 10 bases. V dropped 6 bases and J dropped 3; count of bases not matched to a gene: 5. There are 14 residues in the CDR3. The DNA for the CDR3 is TGTGCCAGCAGGGGGACTAGCGTATACTACGAGCAGTACTTC. This translates into CASRGTSVYYEQYF.

This clonotype was found a few times. J is TRBJ1-3 and V is TRBV30; D gene unclear. The CDR3 sequence is 14 residues long. With 8 bases removed from V and 0 bases from J, the gap between germline ends came to 14 bases. The V gene's germline CDR1 is GTSNPN and CDR2 SVGIG (reference sequence). The CDR3 spells CAQNPGYSGNTIYF. CDR3 DNA sequence: TGTGCCCAGAACCCCGGGTACTCTGGAAACACCATATATTTT.

The table lists this clonotype with a few counts. The chain has TRBV30 and TRBJ1-2, with 9 bases identical to TRBD1. Trimming removed 7 bases from V and 7 bases from J; junction bases left unmatched: 10. Germline CDR1 reads GTSNPN; CDR2 reads SVGIG (reference sequence). The CDR3 runs 13 residues. CDR3 sequence reads: CASLRGTGLGYTF. The CDR3 coding sequence is TGTGCCTCTTTACGCGGGACAGGGCTTGGCTACACCTTC.

The rearrangement links TRBV12-3 or TRBV12-4 to TRBJ2-7; 7 bases agree with TRBD1. V was pared by 6 bases and J by 3 bases, with 5 bases of the junction left unmatched. The CDR3 runs 13 residues. The CDR3 sequence: CASSSDRDYEQYF. CDR3 sequence (DNA): TGTGCCAGCAGCTCCGACAGGGACTACGAGCAGTACTTC.

This clonotype has just a few counts. The chain combines TRBV10-3 with TRBJ2-2; tentative D call: TRBD2 (5 bases). V was trimmed by 7 bases and J by 1 base, leaving 16 bases between them. The CDR3 consists of 16 residues. Germline values: CDR1 ENHRY, CDR2 SYGVKD. CDR3 sequence: CAITPSGGLNTGELFF. The CDR3 bases are TGTGCCATCACCCCATCCGGAGGACTGAACACCGGGGAGCTGTTTTTT.

The rearrangement links TRBV4-2 to TRBJ2-7; D is ambiguous. V was trimmed by 0 bases and J by 0 bases, leaving 9 bases between them. CDR1 and CDR2 (germline): LGHNA, YNFKEQ. The CDR3 has 15 amino acids. Written as DNA, the CDR3 is TGTGCCAGCAGCCAAGAGGCACAGAGCTCCTACGAGCAGTACTTC. Encoded protein: CASSQEAQSSYEQYF.

The chain has TRBV4-3 and TRBJ1-6; tentative D call: TRBD1 (6 bases). The CDR3 runs 18 residues. Per germline, CDR1 LGHNA and CDR2 YSLEER. Trimming shortened V by 0 bases and J by 9 bases, and 21 bases separated the two germline ends. CDR3 DNA: TGCGCCAGCAGCCAAGATAGGGGGGAGGGACACCTTAGTTCACCCCTCCACTTT. Protein product: CASSQDRGEGHLSSPLHF.

This clonotype was seen a few times. V usage is TRBV12-3 or TRBV12-4 and J usage is TRBJ1-5, with D tentatively TRBD1 (6 bases). Deletions cut 6 bases from V and 6 bases from J, with 12 bases between. This CDR3 has 13 residues. CDR3 region: CASSNREGQPQHF. CDR3 coding DNA: TGTGCCAGCAGCAACAGGGAAGGTCAGCCCCAGCATTTT.

In the case of this clonotype: A read error is possible here, since a much larger clone lies one base away. The genes are TRBV6-2 or TRBV6-3 and TRBJ2-2, with 10 bases matching TRBD2. The junction had 15 bases not matched to a gene; V was cut back by 2 bases and J by 0 bases. The CDR3 loop spans 21 amino acids. Germline values: CDR1 MNHEY, CDR2 SVGEGT. The CDR3 here is CASSYHKLAGVLRPNTGELFF. The CDR3 nucleotides read TGTGCCAGCAGTTACCACAAGCTAGCGGGAGTACTACGCCCGAACACCGGGGAGCTGTTTTTT.